The 20 T cell receptor beta chains reported below all come from one sample, sequenced in a study of T cell responses to AZD1222 COVID-19 vaccine. The assay was immunoSEQ multiplex PCR, and TCRdb's table has in-frame clones only and misses some. The sample shows about 83,000 clones, approximately 87% of them seen only once. The sequences come from peripheral blood, collected on day 0 of MenACWY control vaccination. The receptors were gathered from an adult in good health.

V is TRBV3-1 (or the pseudogene TRBV3-2) and J is TRBJ2-3; weak D call: TRBD1 (5 bases). The length of the CDR3 is 13 residues. Trimming cost V 4 bases and J 9 bases, with 14 bases left between them. CDR1 is LGHDT and CDR2 is YNNKEL in the germline V gene (reference sequence). CDR3 residues: CASSPVLGRTQYF. DNA of the CDR3: TGTGCCAGCAGCCCTGTACTGGGGCGGACGCAGTATTTT.

The J gene is TRBJ2-7, the V gene TRBV28; 9 bases align to TRBD1. Germline trimming cut 5 bases from V and 2 bases from J; bases unmatched to any gene: 7. This CDR3 spans 15 amino acids. Germline CDR1 and CDR2: MDHEN and SYDVKM. In nucleotides, the CDR3 is TGTGCCAGCAGTCCCCCGGGACAGGGAGCCTACGAGCAGTACTTC. Translated, it gives CASSPPGQGAYEQYF.

The gene calls are TRBV28 and TRBJ2-7, with 10 bases identical to TRBD2. Germline CDR1 MDHEN, CDR2 SYDVKM. This CDR3 has 15 amino acids. The J segment lost 3 bases and the V segment lost 3 bases, leaving 5 bases of the junction unmatched. The CDR3 nucleotides are TGTGCCAGCAGTTTCCCCGGGACTAGCGTCTACGAGCAGTACTTC. Translating gives CASSFPGTSVYEQYF.

This clone has only one observation. CDR3 sequence reads: CASSPGTSGTNTGELFF. CDR3 DNA sequence: TGTGCCAGCAGTCCGGGGACTAGCGGGACCAACACCGGGGAGCTGTTTTTT. V gene TRBV25-1 combines with J gene TRBJ2-2, with 13 bases aligning to TRBD2. V lost 5 bases, J lost 2 bases, and 5 bases stayed unmatched. The length of the CDR3 is 17 residues. Per the germline V gene, CDR1 is MGHDK and CDR2 is SYGVNS. Together with reference TRBV25-1 and TRBJ2-2, the CDR3 gives the full variable domain: EADIYQTPRYLVIGTGKKITLECSQTMGHDKMYWYQQDPGMELHLIHYSYGVNSTEKGDLSSESTVSRIRTEHFPLTLESARPSHTSQYLCASSPGTSGTNTGELFFGEGSRLTVL.

The rearrangement joins TRBV19 to TRBJ2-2; D is possibly TRBD2 (5 bases). Germline CDR1 is LNHDA and CDR2 is SQIVND (reference sequence). Trimming left V 3 bases short and J 2 bases short, with 16 bases between. CDR3 size: 17 residues. CDR3 nucleotide sequence: TGTGCCAGTAGTATCCCCCGGGGTAAGGCCAACACCGGGGAGCTGTTTTTT. Translating gives CASSIPRGKANTGELFF.

V and J are TRBV25-1 and TRBJ2-3; possibly TRBD1 for D (5 bases). The germline CDR1 and CDR2 sequences are MGHDK and SYGVNS. With 3 bases removed from V and 4 bases from J, the gap between germline ends came to 8 bases. There are 13 residues in the CDR3. The CDR3 protein is CASSDQGPDTQYF. CDR3 bases: TGTGCCAGCAGTGATCAGGGCCCAGATACGCAGTATTTT. The whole variable domain, filled in from reference TRBV25-1 and TRBJ2-3, reads EADIYQTPRYLVIGTGKKITLECSQTMGHDKMYWYQQDPGMELHLIHYSYGVNSTEKGDLSSESTVSRIRTEHFPLTLESARPSHTSQYLCASSDQGPDTQYFGPGTRLTVL.

This chain uses TRBV19 with TRBJ1-2, with 8 positions matching TRBD1. The CDR3 consists of 13 residues. Per the germline V gene, CDR1 is LNHDA and CDR2 is SQIVND (reference sequence). Losses at the gene ends were 7 bases for V and 5 bases for J; bases not matched to a gene: 6. In nucleotides, the CDR3 is TGTGCCAGTATGCCCCGGACAGGGTATGGCTACACCTTC. It yields the protein CASMPRTGYGYTF.

The chain employs TRBV19 and TRBJ2-7, with 8 bases identical to TRBD1. Looked up from germline, CDR1 is LNHDA and CDR2 is SQIVND (reference sequence). This CDR3 is built from 18 residues. Losses at the gene ends were 3 bases for V and 4 bases for J; bases not matched to a gene: 17. The CDR3 nucleotides are TGTGCCAGTAGTATCTTGGGGGTTTCGGGGGACAGGTATTACGAGCAGTACTTC. Protein product: CASSILGVSGDRYYEQYF.

This chain joins TRBV28 and TRBJ2-3; 13 nucleotides match TRBD2. Looked up from germline, CDR1 is MDHEN and CDR2 is SYDVKM. V shed 6 bases and J 6 bases; nucleotides not matched to a gene: 9. The CDR3 runs 16 residues. The DNA for the CDR3 is TGTGCCAGCAGCGCAGGCCAACTAGCGGGAGGGGATACGCAGTATTTT. It codes for CASSAGQLAGGDTQYF. Full variable domain (outside the CDR3, taken from reference TRBV28 and TRBJ2-3): DVKVTQSSRYLVKRTGEKVFLECVQDMDHENMFWYRQDPGLGLRLIYFSYDVKMKEKGDIPEGYSVSREKKERFSLILESASTNQTSMYLCASSAGQLAGGDTQYFGPGTRLTVL.

The V gene is TRBV15, the J gene TRBJ1-1; D is ambiguous. V was cut by 4 bases and J by 1 base, with 10 bases left in between. The CDR3 runs to 14 residues. CDR1 and CDR2 from the germline V gene are LNHNV and YYDKDF (reference sequence). CDR3 DNA sequence: TGTGCCACCAGCACTGACATCCCGAACACTGAAGCTTTCTTT. The encoded protein is CATSTDIPNTEAFF.

This clone was recorded once. The chain uses TRBV19 and TRBJ2-5; D may be TRBD1 (5 bases). The ends were cut back, 3 bases at V and 5 bases at J, with 13 bases in the middle. The CDR3 has 14 residues. CDR1 is LNHDA, CDR2 SQIVND, per germline (reference sequence). CDR3 amino acids: CASSMEVGLETQYF. As DNA, the CDR3 is TGTGCCAGTAGTATGGAAGTGGGGCTGGAGACCCAGTACTTC.

The rearrangement links TRBV2 to TRBJ2-7, with a tentative D call TRBD1 (6 bases). With 5 bases removed from V and 1 base from J, the gap between germline ends came to 12 bases. The CDR3 totals 14 residues. Germline lookup yields CDR1 SNHLY and CDR2 FYNNEI. CDR3 protein: CASSIGQISYEQYF. The CDR3 DNA follows: TGTGCCAGCAGTATCGGACAGATTTCCTACGAGCAGTACTTC.

The J gene is TRBJ2-1, the V gene TRBV6-2 or TRBV6-3; no clear D. The germline V gene has CDR1 MNHEY and CDR2 SVGEGT. V was clipped by 2 bases and J by 4 bases, with 15 bases between them. This CDR3 region has 16 residues. CDR3 nucleotides: TGTGCCAGCAGTTACCGAGTGGCGCAGGATTACAATGAGCAGTTCTTC. This translates into CASSYRVAQDYNEQFF.

The chain links TRBV9 to TRBJ2-6, with D perhaps matching TRBD1 or TRBD2 (7 bases each). The ends were cut back, 1 base at V and 2 bases at J, with 16 bases in the middle. The CDR3 has 18 amino acids. The germline V gene encodes CDR1 SGDLS and CDR2 YYNGEE. The CDR3 reads CASSVFQGGVPGANVLTF. In DNA form, the CDR3 reads TGTGCCAGCAGCGTATTCCAGGGGGGGGTCCCTGGGGCCAACGTCCTGACTTTC.

This chain connects TRBV30 to TRBJ1-4, with no clear D. V lost 5 bases and J 8 bases, leaving 6 bases between the germline ends. Germline lookup yields CDR1 GTSNPN and CDR2 SVGIG (reference sequence). The CDR3 is made up of 10 amino acids. The CDR3 protein is CAWGREKLFF. The CDR3 DNA reads TGTGCCTGGGGAAGGGAAAAACTGTTTTTT.

This clone was seen just once. The CDR3 nucleotides are TGTGCCAGCAGCTCCCCCGAGGGGGGCTCTAATGAAAAACTGTTTTTT. Translated, it gives CASSSPEGGSNEKLFF. The gene calls are TRBV5-6 and TRBJ1-4; D is possibly TRBD1 (6 bases). The CDR3 has 16 residues. V lost 3 bases, J lost 3 bases, and 15 bases lay in between. Looked up from germline, CDR1 is SGHDT and CDR2 is YYEEEE. The whole variable domain, filled in from reference TRBV5-6 and TRBJ1-4, reads DAGVTQSPTHLIKTRGQQVTLRCSPKSGHDTVSWYQQALGQGPQFIFQYYEEEERQRGNFPDRFSGHQFPNYSSELNVNALLLGDSALYLCASSSPEGGSNEKLFFGSGTQLSVL.

The V gene is TRBV21-1, the J gene TRBJ1-5. TRBV21-1 is deemed a pseudogene. The CDR3 covers 16 residues. CDR3 sequence reads: CASSKWSGRSNQPQHF. The CDR3, as DNA: TGTGCCAGCAGCAAATGGTCCGGGAGGAGCAATCAGCCCCAGCATTTT.

The CDR3 DNA sequence: TGTGCCAGTAGTATTTTGGGCGGGGCGGCGACCCAGTACTTC. Its translation: CASSILGGAATQYF. The gene calls are TRBV19 and TRBJ2-5, with D perhaps matching TRBD2 (6 bases). Germline CDR1 reads LNHDA; CDR2 reads SQIVND (reference sequence). Trimming stripped 3 bases from V and 7 bases from J, with 15 bases between. CDR3 length equals 14 residues.

The gene calls are TRBV29-1 and TRBJ1-1, with 7 bases that match TRBD1. The germline V gene has CDR1 SQVTM and CDR2 ANQGSEA. This CDR3 spans 15 amino acids. V was clipped by 6 bases and J by 4 bases; unmatched bases: 14. The DNA for the CDR3 is TGCAGCGTGGGACCCGGGACAGTGGTTTCCACTGAAGCTTTCTTT. Encoded protein: CSVGPGTVVSTEAFF.

J is TRBJ1-1 and V is TRBV28, with unresolved D. The CDR3 has 14 amino acids. Trimming took 6 bases from V and 1 from J, leaving 12 bases between them. Germline V gene lookup returns CDR1 MDHEN and CDR2 SYDVKM. In DNA, the CDR3 is TGTGCCAGCAGGGGATATACAGAGAACACTGAAGCTTTCTTT. As protein: CASRGYTENTEAFF.